This TCR beta chain stems from a study of blood T cells in healthy people across ages. On the study more broadly: For every two T cells, template switching captured about one barcoded beta molecule.

Together with a sample-barcoded 5' primer, a J-beta primer mix was included in a second PCR lasting roughly 6 to 12 cycles. Every sample produced at least 2.5 million CDR3-containing paired-end reads. TCRdb processed the 5' RACE reads anew with MiXCR; each CDR3 protein has one entry. The sample shows about 640,000 distinct CDR3 sequences, roughly two fifths of them seen only once. J lost 0 bases, V lost 8 bases, and 5 bases had no gene match. This CDR3 spans 16 amino acids. V gene TRBV12-3 or TRBV12-4 combines with J gene TRBJ2-7, with 15 bases identical to TRBD2. The sample was blood. This TCR derives from a man older than 75 in good health. The CDR3 DNA follows: TGTGCCAGCTCTGGGACTAGCGGGAGGAGCTCCTACGAGCAGTACTTC. Translating gives CASSGTSGRSSYEQYF.